The present T cell receptor beta chain was sequenced within a study of early T cells in non-severe SARS-CoV-2 infection. This clonotype was counted between two and nine times. Its target is not known. Researchers attached unique molecular identifiers to individual cDNA molecules. TCRdb ran MiXCR on the 5' RACE reads and lists one entry per CDR3 protein. Among around 63,000 distinct CDR3 sequences listed, 10% were seen once. Points from the study as a whole: Anti-spike CD8 specificities were favored by VDJdb matching, whose results missed private and CD4 specificities.

The CDR3 is made up of 14 amino acids. Trimming cost V 3 bases and J 4 bases, with 12 bases left between them. Looked up from germline, CDR1 is MDHEN and CDR2 is SYDVKM. The clonotype originates from an adult who was a healthcare worker with PCR-confirmed SARS-CoV-2 infection or an uninfected control (not recorded which). The sequenced sample was whole blood, obtained at baseline. The chain has TRBV28 and TRBJ1-2; D is ambiguous. CDR3 sequence: CASSLPRLSYGYTF. CDR3 in DNA: TGTGCCAGCAGTTTGCCCAGACTCAGCTATGGCTACACCTTC.